The T cell receptor beta chain under discussion was sequenced for a study of regulatory T cells in long-lasting Graves disease. This clonotype was recorded a few times. For TCR beta, libraries came from iRepertoire HTBI primers and Arm-PCR of CDR3 regions. Using its own MiXCR run on the multiplex PCR reads, TCRdb lists one record per CDR3 protein. This sample has fewer than 450,000 distinct CDR3 sequences; roughly a quarter occur once, and the top ten carry roughly a quarter. Time point meaning: persistent/refractory GD, antithyroid drugs over 5 years with positive TRAb. The TCR library was made from RNA extracted from PBMCs. V was trimmed by 2 bases and J by 0 bases, leaving 7 bases between them. The length of the CDR3 is 15 residues. Germline CDR1 is SNHLY and CDR2 is FYNNEI.

V usage is TRBV2 and J usage is TRBJ1-4; D unclear. This TCR was recovered from a female donor with Graves disease. Specimen: peripheral blood mononuclear cells (PBMCs), collected when the disease was refractory, from a patient treated with antithyroid drugs. The CDR3 bases are TGTGCCAGCAGTGAAACAGTCGCAACTAATGAAAAACTGTTTTTT. It yields the protein CASSETVATNEKLFF.